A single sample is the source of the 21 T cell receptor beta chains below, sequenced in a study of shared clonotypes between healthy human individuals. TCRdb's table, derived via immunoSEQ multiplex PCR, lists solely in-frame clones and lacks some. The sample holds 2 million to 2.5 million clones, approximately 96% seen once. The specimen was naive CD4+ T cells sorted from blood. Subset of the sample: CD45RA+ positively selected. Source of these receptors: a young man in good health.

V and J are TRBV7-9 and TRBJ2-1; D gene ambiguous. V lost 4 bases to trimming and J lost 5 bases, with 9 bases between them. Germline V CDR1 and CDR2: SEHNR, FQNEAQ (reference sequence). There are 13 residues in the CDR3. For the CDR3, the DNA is TGTGCCAGCAGCTACGGACCCCACAATGAGCAGTTCTTC. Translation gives CASSYGPHNEQFF.

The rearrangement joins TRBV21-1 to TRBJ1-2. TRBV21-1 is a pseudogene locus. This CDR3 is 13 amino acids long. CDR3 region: CASSRVSYYGYTF. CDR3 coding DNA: TGTGCCAGCAGCAGAGTGAGCTACTATGGCTACACCTTC.

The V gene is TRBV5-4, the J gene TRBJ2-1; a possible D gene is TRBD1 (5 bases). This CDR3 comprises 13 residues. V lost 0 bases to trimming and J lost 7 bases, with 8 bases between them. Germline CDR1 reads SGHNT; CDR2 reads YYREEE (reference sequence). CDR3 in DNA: TGTGCCAGCAGCTTGGTGGGGCGGAATGAGCAGTTCTTC. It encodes CASSLVGRNEQFF.

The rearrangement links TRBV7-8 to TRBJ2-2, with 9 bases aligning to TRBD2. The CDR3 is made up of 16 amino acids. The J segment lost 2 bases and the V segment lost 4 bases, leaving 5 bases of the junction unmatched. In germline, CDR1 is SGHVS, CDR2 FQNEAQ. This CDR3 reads CASSWVAGVNTGELFF. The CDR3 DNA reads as TGTGCCAGCAGCTGGGTAGCGGGGGTTAACACCGGGGAGCTGTTTTTT. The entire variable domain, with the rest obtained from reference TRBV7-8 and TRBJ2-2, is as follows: GAGVSQSPRYKVAKRGQDVALRCDPISGHVSLFWYQQALGQGPEFLTYFQNEAQLDKSGLPSDRFFAERPEGSVSTLKIQRTQQEDSAVYLCASSWVAGVNTGELFFGEGSRLTVL.

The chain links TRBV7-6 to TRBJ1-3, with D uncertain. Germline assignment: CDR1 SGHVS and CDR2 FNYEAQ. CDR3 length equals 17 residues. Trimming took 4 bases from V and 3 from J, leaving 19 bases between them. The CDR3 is CASSSWEIGEFGNTIYF. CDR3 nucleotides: TGTGCCAGCAGCTCTTGGGAGATAGGCGAGTTTGGAAACACCATATATTTT. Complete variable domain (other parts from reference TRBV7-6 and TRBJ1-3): GAGVSQSPRYKVTKRGQDVALRCDPISGHVSLYWYRQALGQGPEFLTYFNYEAQQDKSGLPNDRFSAERPEGSISTLTIQRTEQRDSAMYRCASSSWEIGEFGNTIYFGEGSWLTVV.

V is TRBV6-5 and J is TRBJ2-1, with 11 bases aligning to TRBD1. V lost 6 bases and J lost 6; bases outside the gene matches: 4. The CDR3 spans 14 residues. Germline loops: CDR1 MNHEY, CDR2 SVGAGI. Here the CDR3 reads CASRGQGATNEQFF. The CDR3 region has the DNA TGTGCCAGCAGAGGACAGGGGGCGACCAATGAGCAGTTCTTC.

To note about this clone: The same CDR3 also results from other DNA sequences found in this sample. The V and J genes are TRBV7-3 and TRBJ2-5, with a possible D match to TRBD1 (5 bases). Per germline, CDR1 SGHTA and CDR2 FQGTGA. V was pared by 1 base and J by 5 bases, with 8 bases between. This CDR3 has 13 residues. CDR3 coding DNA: TGTGCCAGCAGCTTAAACAGGCAGGAGACCCAGTACTTC. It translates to CASSLNRQETQYF.

The chain's CDR3 is CASSTTGGYGYTF. The CDR3 bases are TGTGCCAGCTCAACGACAGGGGGCTATGGCTACACCTTC. The chain combines TRBV18 with TRBJ1-2, with TRBD1 identical over 9 bases. Trimming cost V 5 bases and J 4 bases; bases outside gene matches: 2. Germline lookup yields CDR1 KGHSH and CDR2 LQKENI. The CDR3 length is 13 residues.

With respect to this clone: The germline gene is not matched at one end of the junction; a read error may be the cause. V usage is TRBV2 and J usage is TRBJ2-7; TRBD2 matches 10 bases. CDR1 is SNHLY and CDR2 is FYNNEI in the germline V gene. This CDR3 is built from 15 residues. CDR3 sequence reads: CASREGLAVAYEQYF. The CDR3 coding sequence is TGTGCCAGCAGGGAAGGACTAGCGGTTGCCTACGAGCAGTACTTC.

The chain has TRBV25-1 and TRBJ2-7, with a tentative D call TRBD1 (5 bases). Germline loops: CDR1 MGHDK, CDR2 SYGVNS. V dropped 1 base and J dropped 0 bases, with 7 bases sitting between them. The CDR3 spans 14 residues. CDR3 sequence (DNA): TGTGCCAGCAGTGAATGGGGCAACTCCTACGAGCAGTACTTC. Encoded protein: CASSEWGNSYEQYF.

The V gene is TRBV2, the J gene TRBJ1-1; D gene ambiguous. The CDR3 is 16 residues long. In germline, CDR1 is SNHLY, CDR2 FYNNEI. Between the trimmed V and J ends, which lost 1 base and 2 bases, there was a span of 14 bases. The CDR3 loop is CASSEVLVGFNTEAFF. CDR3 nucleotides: TGTGCCAGCAGTGAAGTTTTGGTCGGATTTAACACTGAAGCTTTCTTT.

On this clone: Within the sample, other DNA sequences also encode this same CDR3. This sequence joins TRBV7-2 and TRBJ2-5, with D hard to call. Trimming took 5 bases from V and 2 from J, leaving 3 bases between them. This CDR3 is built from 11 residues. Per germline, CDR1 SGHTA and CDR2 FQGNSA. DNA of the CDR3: TGTGCCAGCAGCGCACAAGAGACCCAGTACTTC. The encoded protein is CASSAQETQYF. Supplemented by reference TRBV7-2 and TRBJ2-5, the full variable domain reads GAGVSQSPSNKVTEKGKDVELRCDPISGHTALYWYRQSLGQGLEFLIYFQGNSAPDKSGLPSDRFSAERTGGSVSTLTIQRTQQEDSAVYLCASSAQETQYFGPGTRLLVL.

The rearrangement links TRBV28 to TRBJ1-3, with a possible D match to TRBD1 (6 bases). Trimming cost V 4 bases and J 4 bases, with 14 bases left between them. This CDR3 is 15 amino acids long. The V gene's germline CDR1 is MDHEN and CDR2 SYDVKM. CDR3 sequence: CASSSSTGYGNTIYF. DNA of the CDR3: TGTGCCAGCAGTTCGTCCACAGGGTACGGAAACACCATATATTTT.

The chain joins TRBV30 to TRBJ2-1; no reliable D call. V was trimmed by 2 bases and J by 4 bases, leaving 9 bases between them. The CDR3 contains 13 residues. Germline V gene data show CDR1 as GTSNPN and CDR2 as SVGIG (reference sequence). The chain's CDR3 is CAWSNFNYNEQFF. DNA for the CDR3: TGTGCCTGGAGTAATTTTAATTACAATGAGCAGTTCTTC.

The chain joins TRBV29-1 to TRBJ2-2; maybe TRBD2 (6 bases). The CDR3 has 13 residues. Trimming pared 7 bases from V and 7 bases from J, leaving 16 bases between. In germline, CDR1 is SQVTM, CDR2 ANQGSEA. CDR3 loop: CSAGPSVGGELFF. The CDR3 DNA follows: TGCAGCGCTGGACCTAGCGTTGGCGGGGAGCTGTTTTTT.

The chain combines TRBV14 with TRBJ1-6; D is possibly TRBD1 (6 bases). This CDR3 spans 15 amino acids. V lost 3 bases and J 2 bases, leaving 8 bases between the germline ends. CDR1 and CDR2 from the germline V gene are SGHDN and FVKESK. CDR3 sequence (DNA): TGTGCCAGCAGCCACCGGGACACCTATAATTCACCCCTCCACTTT. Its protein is CASSHRDTYNSPLHF.

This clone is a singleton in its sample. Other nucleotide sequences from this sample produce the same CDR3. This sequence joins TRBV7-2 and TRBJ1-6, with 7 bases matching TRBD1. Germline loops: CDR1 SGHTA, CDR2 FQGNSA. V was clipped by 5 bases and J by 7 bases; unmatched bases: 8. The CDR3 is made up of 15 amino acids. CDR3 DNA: TGTGCCAGCAGCCCGGGGACAGTTGGAAATTCACCCCTCCACTTT. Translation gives CASSPGTVGNSPLHF.

CDR3: CASSLPRIGTEAFF. The CDR3 nucleotides read TGTGCCAGCAGCTTACCCAGAATTGGGACTGAAGCTTTCTTT. This rearrangement joins TRBV7-2 to TRBJ1-1; no definite D call. The V end lost 2 bases, the J end lost 5 bases, and 12 bases lay between the germline ends. Germline CDR1 and CDR2: SGHTA and FQGNSA. This CDR3 is 14 amino acids long.

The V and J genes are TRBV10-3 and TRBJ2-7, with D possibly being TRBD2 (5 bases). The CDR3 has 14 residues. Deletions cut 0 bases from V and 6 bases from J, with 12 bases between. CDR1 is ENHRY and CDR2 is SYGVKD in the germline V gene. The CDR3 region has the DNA TGTGCCATCAGTGAGTCGACTCGGGGATCCGAGCAGTACTTC. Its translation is CAISESTRGSEQYF.

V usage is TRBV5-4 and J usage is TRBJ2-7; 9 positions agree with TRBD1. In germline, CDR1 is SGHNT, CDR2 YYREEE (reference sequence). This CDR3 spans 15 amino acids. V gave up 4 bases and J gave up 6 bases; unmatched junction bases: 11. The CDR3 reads CASSPVSGQGSEQYF. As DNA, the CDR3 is TGTGCCAGCAGCCCCGTATCGGGACAGGGAAGCGAGCAGTACTTC. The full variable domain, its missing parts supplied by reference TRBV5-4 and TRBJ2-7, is ETGVTQSPTHLIKTRGQQVTLRCSSQSGHNTVSWYQQALGQGPQFIFQYYREEENGRGNFPPRFSGLQFPNYSSELNVNALELDDSALYLCASSPVSGQGSEQYFGPGTRLTVT.

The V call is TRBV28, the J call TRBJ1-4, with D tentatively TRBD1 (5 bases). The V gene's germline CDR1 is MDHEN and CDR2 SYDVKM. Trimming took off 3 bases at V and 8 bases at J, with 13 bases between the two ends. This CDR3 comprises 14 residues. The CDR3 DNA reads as TGTGCCAGCAGTTTTAGACTGAAGGGGGAAAAACTGTTTTTT. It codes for CASSFRLKGEKLFF. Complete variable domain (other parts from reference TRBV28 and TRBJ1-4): DVKVTQSSRYLVKRTGEKVFLECVQDMDHENMFWYRQDPGLGLRLIYFSYDVKMKEKGDIPEGYSVSREKKERFSLILESASTNQTSMYLCASSFRLKGEKLFFGSGTQLSVL.